The 20 T cell receptor beta chains below all came from one sample that was sequenced in a study of blood T cell repertoires in COVID-19. Produced via immunoSEQ multiplex PCR; TCRdb's table is partial and in-frame only. The table shows roughly 100,000 clones, with 81% occurring only once. The specimen was peripheral blood. The receptor set was obtained from a man aged 80 or over with acute or convalescent COVID-19.

The V gene is TRBV7-9, the J gene TRBJ1-1; D gene uncertain. This CDR3 spans 11 amino acids. The V and J ends lost 5 bases and 7 bases respectively, with 8 bases between them. Germline V gives CDR1 SEHNR, CDR2 FQNEAQ (reference sequence). The CDR3 loop reads CASSLVLEAFF. The CDR3 DNA reads as TGTGCCAGCAGCCTAGTACTTGAAGCTTTCTTT.

This chain links TRBV29-1 with TRBJ2-3; the D is unclear. CDR1 is SQVTM, CDR2 ANQGSEA, per germline. With 7 bases removed from V and 2 bases from J, the gap between germline ends came to 7 bases. This CDR3 contains 11 residues. CDR3 nucleotides: TGCAGCGCACAGATCACAGATACGCAGTATTTT. Translation: CSAQITDTQYF.

This clone was found a few times. The chain recombines TRBV7-3 with TRBJ2-5; D may be TRBD1 (5 bases). Germline CDR1 reads SGHTA; CDR2 reads FQGTGA. The CDR3 runs to 13 residues. V was shortened by 5 bases and J by 2 bases, with 9 bases between the two germline ends. CDR3: CASSQRQQETQYF. The CDR3, as DNA: TGTGCCAGCAGCCAAAGACAGCAAGAGACCCAGTACTTC.

The CDR3 here is CASSTVDGRQYGYTF. CDR3 in DNA: TGTGCCAGCAGTACGGTCGACGGGAGACAATACGGCTACACCTTC. The chain links TRBV28 to TRBJ1-2, with D hard to call. The CDR3 consists of 15 residues. Germline V gene lookup returns CDR1 MDHEN and CDR2 SYDVKM. The V end was cut by 5 bases, the J end by 8 bases, with 21 bases between.

The chain links TRBV12-3 or TRBV12-4 to TRBJ1-5; no definite D call. The length of the CDR3 is 12 residues. V lost 4 bases to trimming and J lost 4 bases, with 5 bases between them. The CDR3: CASSWRNQPQHF. The CDR3 DNA is TGTGCCAGCAGTTGGAGGAATCAGCCCCAGCATTTT.

V and J are TRBV2 and TRBJ1-1, with 9 bases aligning to TRBD1. From germline, CDR1 is SNHLY and CDR2 FYNNEI. V lost 6 bases, J lost 2 bases, and 4 bases stayed unmatched. This CDR3 has 14 residues. Here the CDR3 DNA reads TGTGCCAGCAGCCCGGGACAGGGAAACACTGAAGCTTTCTTT. Its protein is CASSPGQGNTEAFF.

This rearrangement joins TRBV27 to TRBJ2-2; possible D gene TRBD1, 6 bases. The germline V and J ends were trimmed by 3 bases and 7 bases, with 12 bases remaining between them. Germline V lookup: CDR1 MNHEY, CDR2 SMNVEV (reference sequence). The CDR3 runs to 14 residues. The CDR3: CASSLYTGIGELFF. The DNA for the CDR3 is TGTGCCAGCAGTTTGTATACAGGGATCGGGGAGCTGTTTTTT.

This chain links TRBV4-1 with TRBJ2-7; TRBD2 aligns across 8 bases. Trimming removed 0 bases from V and 0 bases from J; junction bases left unmatched: 13. Germline V lookup: CDR1 MGHRA, CDR2 YSYEKL. The CDR3 totals 19 residues. CDR3 DNA sequence: TGCGCCAGCAGCCAAGATATGGGGGGCAGCGGGAGCATCTCCTACGAGCAGTACTTC. It translates to CASSQDMGGSGSISYEQYF.

The V call is TRBV9, the J call TRBJ1-6, with 7 bases matching TRBD1. CDR1 and CDR2 from the germline V gene are SGDLS and YYNGEE. Trimming at V came to 6 bases and at J to 10 bases, leaving 10 bases not matched to a gene. This CDR3 is built from 14 residues. In nucleotides, the CDR3 is TGTGCCAGCACCCGGGACAGTCCTGGATCACCCCTCCACTTT. Residues: CASTRDSPGSPLHF.

CDR3 bases: TGTGCCAGCAGCAGAGGGACAGGGAACTATGGCTACACCTTC. Translating gives CASSRGTGNYGYTF. This chain links TRBV9 with TRBJ1-2; 9 bases match TRBD1. CDR1 and CDR2 from the germline V gene are SGDLS and YYNGEE. Trimming at V came to 4 bases and at J to 2 bases, leaving 3 bases not matched to a gene. This CDR3 comprises 14 residues.

The chain uses TRBV6-2 or TRBV6-3 and TRBJ2-7; 7 bases are a match to TRBD1. This CDR3 comprises 12 residues. With 6 bases clipped from V and 2 bases from J, the junction kept 1 base outside the gene matches. The germline V gene encodes CDR1 MNHEY and CDR2 SVGEGT. This CDR3 reads CASSDRAYEQYF. The CDR3 nucleotides are TGTGCCAGCAGCGACAGGGCCTACGAGCAGTACTTC.

The V and J genes are TRBV3-1 (or the pseudogene TRBV3-2) and TRBJ2-7; D unclear. The CDR3 is 14 residues long. Deletions cut 4 bases from V and 5 bases from J, with 15 bases between. Germline lookup yields CDR1 LGHDT and CDR2 YNNKEL (reference sequence). CDR3 loop: CASSRGLTIHEQYF. CDR3 coding DNA: TGTGCCAGCAGCCGCGGCCTTACTATTCACGAGCAGTACTTC.

The rearrangement links TRBV19 to TRBJ2-3; D is uncertain. V gave up 3 bases and J gave up 6 bases, with 4 bases separating them. This CDR3 is 11 amino acids long. Germline lookup yields CDR1 LNHDA and CDR2 SQIVND (reference sequence). CDR3 sequence reads: CASSIGDTQYF. Here the CDR3 DNA reads TGTGCCAGTAGTATCGGTGATACGCAGTATTTT.

The gene calls are TRBV7-3 and TRBJ2-1; 8 bases match TRBD2. Germline lookup yields CDR1 SGHTA and CDR2 FQGTGA. V dropped 4 bases and J dropped 9; count of bases not matched to a gene: 5. The CDR3 has 13 residues. CDR3 coding DNA: TGTGCCAGCAGCTCGGGACTAGAGAGTGAGCAGTTCTTC. It translates to CASSSGLESEQFF.

This chain uses TRBV6-4 with TRBJ1-5; 8 positions match TRBD1. The CDR3 loop spans 15 amino acids. Germline V gene sequence: CDR1 MRHNA, CDR2 SNTAGT. Trimming cost V 5 bases and J 2 bases; bases outside gene matches: 5. This chain's CDR3 is CASSITGGGNQPQHF. CDR3 coding DNA: TGTGCCAGCAGTATAACAGGGGGAGGCAATCAGCCCCAGCATTTT.

This clone appeared a few times. The V and J genes are TRBV7-2 and TRBJ2-1; D might be TRBD1 (6 bases). Germline V gene data show CDR1 as SGHTA and CDR2 as FQGNSA. This CDR3 contains 12 residues. The V and J ends lost 2 bases and 10 bases respectively, with 9 bases between them. The CDR3 loop reads CASSLQGHEQFF. CDR3 DNA sequence: TGTGCCAGCAGCTTACAGGGGCACGAGCAGTTCTTC.

V usage is TRBV28 and J usage is TRBJ2-1; 7 nucleotides align to TRBD2. There are 15 residues in the CDR3. With 7 bases clipped from V and 4 bases from J, the junction kept 10 bases outside the gene matches. Germline values: CDR1 MDHEN, CDR2 SYDVKM. DNA of the CDR3: TGTGCCAGCATCACACCGGGACTATTGTACAATGAGCAGTTCTTC. Protein: CASITPGLLYNEQFF. The variable domain in full, completed from reference TRBV28 and TRBJ2-1, reads DVKVTQSSRYLVKRTGEKVFLECVQDMDHENMFWYRQDPGLGLRLIYFSYDVKMKEKGDIPEGYSVSREKKERFSLILESASTNQTSMYLCASITPGLLYNEQFFGPGTRLTVL.

The V gene is TRBV27, the J gene TRBJ2-1; 7 bases match TRBD1. Germline CDR1 MNHEY, CDR2 SMNVEV (reference sequence). With V trimmed by 5 bases and J by 9 bases, 10 bases remained unmatched. This CDR3 contains 14 residues. CDR3 sequence (DNA): TGTGCCAGCAGTACACAGGGGTCAGTGGGTGAGCAGTTCTTC. Translation: CASSTQGSVGEQFF.

This chain links TRBV6-5 with TRBJ2-3; TRBD2 matches 14 bases. V was clipped by 11 bases and J by 3 bases; unmatched bases: 4. Germline assignment: CDR1 MNHEY and CDR2 SVGAGI. This CDR3 has 14 amino acids. The CDR3 region is CAARTSGRTDTQYF. CDR3 sequence (DNA): TGTGCCGCCCGGACTAGCGGGAGGACAGATACGCAGTATTTT.

The chain's CDR3 is CASSQERTSGSWADTQYF. CDR3 coding DNA: TGTGCCAGCAGCCAAGAGCGGACTAGCGGGAGTTGGGCAGATACGCAGTATTTT. The gene calls are TRBV3-1 (or the pseudogene TRBV3-2) and TRBJ2-3; 13 positions agree with TRBD2. V lost 0 bases to trimming and J lost 4 bases; unmatched junction nucleotides: 7. The CDR3 is 18 amino acids. Germline V gene lookup returns CDR1 LGHDT and CDR2 YNNKEL (reference sequence).